This TCR beta chain originates from a study of blood T cell repertoires in COVID-19. On the study more broadly: Whether acute or convalescent, the COVID-19 samples came from the United States, Italy and Spain. Sources were T cells, B-cell-depleted T cells, or PBMCs; the material itself was cDNA or gDNA.

This CDR3 is 15 amino acids long. Trimming took 0 bases from V and 2 from J; bases not matched to a gene: 3. Germline CDR1 is SGHRS and CDR2 is YFSETQ. The data were produced by immunoSEQ multiplex PCR, yet TCRdb's version contains in-frame clones alone and is incomplete. This sample has more than 85,000 clones, with 75% to 85% found just once. V usage is TRBV5-1 and J usage is TRBJ2-7; 9 nucleotides line up with TRBD2. The sequence was collected from a man aged 65 to 79 with acute or convalescent COVID-19. Source material: peripheral blood. The CDR3 sequence is CASSLVAGGTYEQYF. CDR3 nucleotide sequence: TGCGCCAGCAGCTTGGTTGCGGGAGGGACCTACGAGCAGTACTTC.